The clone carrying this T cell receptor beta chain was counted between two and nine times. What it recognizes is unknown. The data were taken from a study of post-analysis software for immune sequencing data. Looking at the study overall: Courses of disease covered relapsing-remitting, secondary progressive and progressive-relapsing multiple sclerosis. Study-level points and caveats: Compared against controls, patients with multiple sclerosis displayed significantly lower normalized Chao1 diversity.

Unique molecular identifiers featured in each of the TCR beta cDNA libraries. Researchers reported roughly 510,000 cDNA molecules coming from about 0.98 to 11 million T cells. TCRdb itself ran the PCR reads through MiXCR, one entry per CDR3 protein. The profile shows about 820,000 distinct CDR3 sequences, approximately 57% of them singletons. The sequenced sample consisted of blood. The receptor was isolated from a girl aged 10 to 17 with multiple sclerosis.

The CDR3 loop reads CASSLLPGVEETQYF. The CDR3 nucleotides are TGTGCCAGCAGCCTCCTTCCGGGTGTCGAAGAGACCCAGTACTTC. This chain connects TRBV7-2 to TRBJ2-5; D not resolved. The germline V gene has CDR1 SGHTA and CDR2 FQGNSA. The ends were cut back, 5 bases at V and 3 bases at J, with 16 bases in the middle. The CDR3 has 15 amino acids.